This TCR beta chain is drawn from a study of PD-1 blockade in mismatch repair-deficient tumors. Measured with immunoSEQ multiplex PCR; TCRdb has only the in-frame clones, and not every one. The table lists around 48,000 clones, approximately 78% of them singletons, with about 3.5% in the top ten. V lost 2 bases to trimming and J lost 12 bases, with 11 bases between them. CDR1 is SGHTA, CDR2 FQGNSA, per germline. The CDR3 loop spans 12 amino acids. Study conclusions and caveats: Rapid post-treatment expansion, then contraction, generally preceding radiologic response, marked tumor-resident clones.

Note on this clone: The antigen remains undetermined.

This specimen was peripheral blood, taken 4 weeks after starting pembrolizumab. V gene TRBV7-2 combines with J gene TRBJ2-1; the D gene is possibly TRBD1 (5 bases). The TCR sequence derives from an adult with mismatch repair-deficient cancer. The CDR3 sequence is CASSLSTRGQFF. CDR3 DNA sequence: TGTGCCAGCAGCTTATCTACAAGGGGGCAGTTCTTC.